This T cell receptor (beta chain) was sequenced during a study of beta chain features in type 1 diabetes. CD45RO/CCR7/CD25/CD127/CD95/CD27 staining was used to isolate CD4+ naive, central memory, regulatory and stem cell-like memory cells by sorting. The CDR3 runs to 16 residues. The V gene's germline CDR1 is SGHVS and CDR2 FNYEAQ. V shed 2 bases and J 4 bases; nucleotides not matched to a gene: 5. This clone has just a few counts. Every bit of the isolated RNA underwent reverse transcription, so sequencing read expressed TCRB transcripts. Data came from immunoSEQ multiplex PCR; TCRdb stores just in-frame clones and leaves some out. The repertoire has a few hundred thousand clones, roughly a fifth of them found once; the top ten carry under 0.05%.

The chain combines TRBV7-6 with TRBJ2-1, with 10 nucleotides matching TRBD2. The source is a woman younger than 30 in good health. Sequenced input: naive CD4+ T cells from blood. The CDR3: CASSLPLAGAYNEQFF. The CDR3 DNA follows: TGTGCCAGCAGCTTACCTCTAGCGGGGGCGTACAATGAGCAGTTCTTC.